This T cell receptor (beta chain) stems from a study of regulatory T cells in long-lasting Graves disease. Regarding time point: newly diagnosed GD, antithyroid drugs for less than 3 months. PBMC-extracted RNA yielded the TCR library. Of note for this clonotype: The antigen is undetermined. Being one base from a much bigger clone, this may be a read error.

With iRepertoire HTBI primers and Arm-PCR of CDR3 regions, TCR beta libraries were built. As processed by the authors: Spanning all samples, the identified segments comprised some 60 TRBV and fewer than 15 TRBJ. TCRdb passed the multiplex PCR reads through MiXCR, listing each CDR3 protein once. TCRdb's processing, not the authors', yielded these V and J calls. The sample lists about 560,000 distinct CDR3 sequences; about 16% were seen once. Broader study findings: Repertoires from persistent disease leaned toward TRBV28, TRBJ1-2 and TRBJ2-5.

CDR1 is MNHEY and CDR2 is SVGEGT in the germline V gene. The CDR3 runs to 14 residues. These same records also appear under a second study, on T cells in Graves' hyperthyroidism and ophthalmopathy. That paper states: A median around 6.4 months before onset, the model predicted ophthalmopathy.

Sequenced here: peripheral blood mononuclear cells (PBMCs), sampled at new diagnosis, from a patient treated with antithyroid drugs. The V call is TRBV6-2 or TRBV6-3, the J call TRBJ2-3; 8 nucleotides line up with TRBD2. The J call could be wrong; TRBJ2-7 is a better fit for the DNA end. The source of this sequence is a man between 18 and 29 years old with Graves disease. The CDR3 bases are TGTGCCAGCAGTTCTGGAGCGGGAGAAGTCGAGCAGTACTTC. Translation: CASSSGAGEVEQYF.